Listed here are 20 T cell receptor beta chains from one sample, sequenced in a study of blood T cells in healthy people across ages. Alongside a J-beta primer mix, a sample-barcoded 5' primer served in a second PCR lasting 7 to 11 cycles. TCRdb processed the 5' RACE reads anew with MiXCR; each CDR3 protein has one entry. The sample carries fewer than 2,000,000 distinct CDR3 sequences, around 35% recorded once. The sequenced material came from blood. These receptors were collected from a woman in her twenties or thirties in good health.

V and J are TRBV20-1 and TRBJ2-7, with TRBD2 matching 10 bases. CDR1 is DFQATT and CDR2 is SNEGSKA in the germline V gene (reference sequence). This CDR3 has 14 amino acids. Germline trimming cut 0 bases from V and 6 bases from J; bases unmatched to any gene: 5. CDR3 DNA: TGCAGTGCTAGAGATCCGACTAGCGGGCTCGAGCAGTACTTC. Encoded protein: CSARDPTSGLEQYF.

This clonotype has just one count. The chain uses TRBV7-9 and TRBJ2-5; 10 bases are a match to TRBD1. This CDR3 is 15 amino acids long. CDR1 SEHNR and CDR2 FQNEAQ come from the germline V gene (reference sequence). V dropped 1 base and J dropped 5; count of bases not matched to a gene: 4. CDR3: CASSLGGTGVETQYF. The CDR3 DNA reads TGTGCCAGCAGCTTAGGGGGGACAGGGGTGGAGACCCAGTACTTC.

This rearrangement joins TRBV15 to TRBJ2-5; tentative D call: TRBD1 (6 bases). The ends were cut back, 3 bases at V and 1 base at J, with 12 bases in the middle. The germline CDR1 and CDR2 sequences are LNHNV and YYDKDF (reference sequence). This CDR3 is built from 15 residues. CDR3 coding DNA: TGTGCCACCAGCAGGGACAGAATCCCCCAAGAGACCCAGTACTTC. Its protein product is CATSRDRIPQETQYF.

The sample holds a few counts of this clonotype. This chain joins TRBV30 and TRBJ1-5; TRBD1 might be the D (5 bases). This CDR3 has 14 amino acids. Germline V CDR1 and CDR2: GTSNPN, SVGIG (reference sequence). V was cut by 0 bases and J by 2 bases, with 8 bases left in between. The CDR3 is CAWSVGGGNQPQHF. The CDR3 nucleotides are TGTGCCTGGAGTGTTGGGGGTGGCAATCAGCCCCAGCATTTT. Supplemented by reference TRBV30 and TRBJ1-5, the full variable domain reads SQTIHQWPATLVQPVGSPLSLECTVEGTSNPNLYWYRQAAGRGLQLLFYSVGIGQISSEVPQNLSASRPQDRQFILSSKKLLLSDSGFYLCAWSVGGGNQPQHFGDGTRLSIL.

This clonotype was picked up a small number of times. The V call is TRBV6-5, the J call TRBJ2-1; 9 nucleotides match TRBD1. The CDR3 is 15 residues long. Germline V lookup: CDR1 MNHEY, CDR2 SVGAGI. V shed 4 bases and J 6 bases; nucleotides not matched to a gene: 7. CDR3 nucleotide sequence: TGTGCCAGCAGTTTCCTTGGGACAGGGAGCAATGAGCAGTTCTTC. The encoded protein is CASSFLGTGSNEQFF.

This clonotype was seen only a few times. CDR3 in DNA: TGTGCCAGCAGTTTACCAACCAGTCTCCTCCATGAGCAGTTCTTC. Translated, it gives CASSLPTSLLHEQFF. The rearrangement links TRBV27 to TRBJ2-1; D ambiguous. The CDR3 sequence is 15 residues long. The ends were cut back, 2 bases at V and 8 bases at J, with 16 bases in the middle. Germline-derived CDR1 and CDR2 are MNHEY and SMNVEV (reference sequence).

The chain combines TRBV20-1 with TRBJ1-6, with D maybe TRBD1 (5 bases). V lost 3 bases and J 9 bases, leaving 12 bases between the germline ends. Germline CDR1 reads DFQATT; CDR2 reads SNEGSKA (reference sequence). This CDR3 region has 13 residues. CDR3 nucleotides: TGCAGTGCTAGGGCGGCGAGGGGTTCACCCCTCCACTTT. This codes for CSARAARGSPLHF.

The J gene is TRBJ2-7, the V gene TRBV24-1; possibly TRBD1 for D (6 bases). CDR3 length: 14 residues. V lost 3 bases and J lost 2, with 10 bases in between. Per the germline V gene, CDR1 is KGHDR and CDR2 is SFDVKD. In nucleotides, the CDR3 is TGTGCCACCAGTGATGGGACATCTACCTACGAGCAGTACTTC. It is translated as CATSDGTSTYEQYF.

This clonotype was counted a few times. The chain recombines TRBV4-1 with TRBJ2-7, with TRBD1 as a possible D gene (6 bases). The CDR3 runs to 18 residues. CDR1 is MGHRA and CDR2 is YSYEKL in the germline V gene. Trimming took 1 base from V and 3 from J, leaving 22 bases between them. CDR3 residues: CASSQGRRTGSIHYEQYF. Here the CDR3 DNA reads TGCGCCAGCAGCCAAGGACGACGAACAGGGAGTATCCACTACGAGCAGTACTTC.

In this sample, this clonotype turned up once. The CDR3 DNA reads TGTGCCAGCAGTTTATCCCCTAGGGGGCCTGGCTACACCTTC. As protein: CASSLSPRGPGYTF. V and J are TRBV27 and TRBJ1-2, with TRBD1 matching over 7 bases. This CDR3 is 14 amino acids long. The ends lost 0 bases at V and 7 bases at J; junction bases unmatched: 5. CDR1 is MNHEY and CDR2 is SMNVEV in the germline V gene (reference sequence).

V usage is TRBV12-3 or TRBV12-4 and J usage is TRBJ2-3, with 11 nucleotides matching TRBD2. Germline trimming cut 6 bases from V and 7 bases from J; bases unmatched to any gene: 12. The length of the CDR3 is 16 residues. Here the CDR3 reads CASRYGTSGSQNTQYF. CDR3 nucleotides: TGTGCCAGCAGATACGGGACTAGCGGATCACAAAATACGCAGTATTTT.

J is TRBJ2-1 and V is TRBV12-5; D might be TRBD1 or TRBD2, each matching 5 bases. CDR3 length: 16 amino acids. CDR1 is LGHNT, CDR2 FRNRAP, per germline. Trimming shortened V by 0 bases and J by 5 bases, and 14 bases separated the two germline ends. The CDR3 DNA reads TGTGCTAGTGGTTTGGTACTGGCCGGGACCAACAATGAGCAGTTCTTC. Its protein product is CASGLVLAGTNNEQFF.

This clonotype has just a few counts. J is TRBJ2-2 and V is TRBV29-1, with 12 bases identical to TRBD2. Germline V lookup: CDR1 SQVTM, CDR2 ANQGSEA. The CDR3 is 14 amino acids. J gave up 4 bases and V 6 bases, and 3 bases lay outside the gene matches. Written as DNA, the CDR3 is TGCAGCGTGGGACTAGCGGGTAGCACCGGGGAGCTGTTTTTT. Translation gives CSVGLAGSTGELFF.

Comments on this clonotype: It is likely a read error, because the conserved phenylalanine at the end of the CDR3 is missing. This chain connects TRBV20-1 to TRBJ2-5, with 10 bases aligning to TRBD1. The CDR3 extends over 13 amino acids. V lost 5 bases to trimming and J lost 1 base; unmatched junction nucleotides: 1. The germline CDR1 and CDR2 sequences are DFQATT and SNEGSKA (reference sequence). In nucleotides, the CDR3 is TGCAGTGCTTGGGACAGGGGCCAAGAGACCCAGTACTGC. Protein: CSAWDRGQETQYC.

This clonotype came up once. The gene calls are TRBV28 and TRBJ2-7; perhaps TRBD2 as D (6 bases). Germline values: CDR1 MDHEN, CDR2 SYDVKM. Between the trimmed V and J ends, which lost 1 base and 2 bases, there was a span of 15 bases. The CDR3 has 16 amino acids. The CDR3 protein is CASSLLAGYGTYEQYF. The DNA of the CDR3 is TGTGCCAGCAGTTTATTGGCGGGGTACGGGACCTACGAGCAGTACTTC.

The chain combines TRBV5-1 with TRBJ2-5; D may be TRBD2 (6 bases). This CDR3 is built from 15 residues. Per the germline V gene, CDR1 is SGHRS and CDR2 is YFSETQ. V was shortened by 0 bases and J by 2 bases, with 11 bases between the two germline ends. CDR3 protein: CASSLGRGFQETQYF. The CDR3 region has the DNA TGCGCCAGCAGCTTGGGGAGGGGATTTCAAGAGACCCAGTACTTC.

The gene calls are TRBV19 and TRBJ2-3; 10 bases fit TRBD2. The ends lost 9 bases at V and 1 base at J; junction bases unmatched: 7. The CDR3 contains 15 residues. CDR1 is LNHDA, CDR2 SQIVND, per germline (reference sequence). The CDR3 sequence: CASGGGTSGTDTQYF. CDR3 sequence (DNA): TGTGCCAGCGGAGGGGGGACTAGCGGCACAGATACGCAGTATTTT.

The V call is TRBV20-1, the J call TRBJ1-3; a weak D match, TRBD1 (5 bases). CDR1 and CDR2 (germline): DFQATT, SNEGSKA (reference sequence). V lost 4 bases and J lost 0, with 13 bases in between. The CDR3 has 15 residues. CDR3 sequence: CSAKVEGYSGNTIYF. The CDR3 nucleotides read TGCAGTGCTAAAGTTGAGGGGTACTCTGGAAACACCATATATTTT.

V usage is TRBV6-5 and J usage is TRBJ2-7; TRBD2 matches at 7 bases. In germline, CDR1 is MNHEY, CDR2 SVGAGI. V lost 0 bases and J lost 2; bases outside the gene matches: 4. CDR3 length equals 15 residues. CDR3 loop: CASSYSGRGTYEQYF. The CDR3 nucleotides are TGTGCCAGCAGTTACTCGGGGCGGGGGACCTACGAGCAGTACTTC.

The rearrangement joins TRBV7-6 to TRBJ2-5; 12 bases align to TRBD2. The CDR3 loop spans 16 amino acids. Germline assignment: CDR1 SGHVS and CDR2 FNYEAQ. J gave up 4 bases and V 5 bases, and 8 bases lay outside the gene matches. The CDR3 bases are TGTGCCAGCAGCCCCCGACTAGCGGGGGTTGTAGAGACCCAGTACTTC. Amino acids: CASSPRLAGVVETQYF.